Below, 8 T cell receptor beta chains from the same sample are listed, as sequenced in a study of T cell responses to AZD1222 COVID-19 vaccine. Assay used: immunoSEQ multiplex PCR; TCRdb lists only in-frame clones, some missing. Of some 160,000 clones listed, almost 90% were seen once; the top ten hold more than 5.5%. The sample here was peripheral blood, taken on day 0 of AZD1222 vaccination. The source is an adult in good health.

This chain uses TRBV5-4 with TRBJ1-1; no reliable D call. Germline CDR1 is SGHNT and CDR2 is YYREEE (reference sequence). Trimming took off 1 base at V and 1 base at J, with 5 bases between the two ends. The CDR3 covers 13 residues. The CDR3 coding sequence is TGTGCCAGCAGCTTGAGGCGGAACACTGAAGCTTTCTTT. It codes for CASSLRRNTEAFF.

The chain couples TRBV11-3 to TRBJ2-2; no definite D call. This CDR3 spans 15 amino acids. Trimming shortened V by 2 bases and J by 4 bases, and 11 bases separated the two germline ends. The germline gives CDR1 SGHNT, CDR2 YENEEA. The CDR3 is CASSLSTTSTGELFF. The CDR3 DNA follows: TGTGCCAGCAGCTTAAGCACTACGAGCACCGGGGAGCTGTTTTTT.

This clone appeared once. The chain is built from TRBV10-3 and TRBJ2-3; D remains unclear. The V gene lost 4 bases and the J gene lost 5 bases, with 4 bases spanning the gap. This CDR3 spans 11 amino acids. Germline CDR1 ENHRY, CDR2 SYGVKD. CDR3 DNA sequence: TGTGCCATCAGTGCTGAAGATACGCAGTATTTT. As protein: CAISAEDTQYF.

As to this clone: Its ends do not fully match the called genes, so a read error is possible. The rearrangement links TRBV3-1 (or the pseudogene TRBV3-2) to TRBJ1-1, with TRBD1 identical over 7 bases. Looked up from germline, CDR1 is LGHDT and CDR2 is YNNKEL (reference sequence). The CDR3 is made up of 14 amino acids. CDR3 residues: CASSQGGRFDKAFF. DNA of the CDR3: TGTGCCAGCAGTCAAGGGGGCAGGTTTGACAAAGCTTTCTTT.

The chain carries TRBV29-1 and TRBJ1-1; the match to TRBD1 covers 7 bases. Germline V CDR1 and CDR2: SQVTM, ANQGSEA. Trimming removed 8 bases from V and 4 bases from J; junction bases left unmatched: 10. The CDR3 length is 13 residues. The CDR3 loop is CSSRTGESTEAFF. CDR3 in DNA: TGCAGCTCGAGAACAGGGGAAAGCACTGAAGCTTTCTTT.

The chain has TRBV11-2 and TRBJ2-1; the match to TRBD2 covers 9 bases. The CDR3 extends over 15 amino acids. Looked up from germline, CDR1 is SGHAT and CDR2 is FQNNGV. V shed 3 bases and J 5 bases; nucleotides not matched to a gene: 5. This CDR3 is CASSFRAGGHNEQFF. For the CDR3, the DNA is TGTGCCAGCAGCTTCCGGGCGGGGGGGCACAATGAGCAGTTCTTC.

CDR3 residues: CASSLVAGHNQPQHF. CDR3 DNA sequence: TGTGCCAGCAGCTTAGTCGCAGGACACAATCAGCCCCAGCATTTT. The chain combines TRBV7-8 with TRBJ1-5, with a possible D match to TRBD1 (5 bases). V lost 1 base to trimming and J lost 3 bases, with 10 bases between them. This CDR3 has 15 residues. Germline CDR1 SGHVS, CDR2 FQNEAQ.

The chain links TRBV3-1 (or the pseudogene TRBV3-2) to TRBJ1-1; 8 positions match TRBD1. Germline CDR1 LGHDT, CDR2 YNNKEL (reference sequence). Trimming at V came to 1 base and at J to 0 bases, leaving 10 bases not matched to a gene. The CDR3 consists of 18 residues. The CDR3, as DNA: TGTGCCAGCAGCCAAGTTATGGACAGGGAGCACATGAACACTGAAGCTTTCTTT. Amino acids: CASSQVMDREHMNTEAFF.